This T cell receptor (beta chain) originates from a study of vaccination effects on CD4 cells after COVID-19. General study points: New vaccine-induced clones dominated convalescents' post-vaccine spike-reactive clones.

CDR1 and CDR2 (germline): SGDLS, YYNGEE. The CDR3 has 15 residues. V lost 6 bases and J lost 3, with 15 bases in between. Comment on this clone: Its matching antigen is unknown.

Antigen-specific CD4+ T cells expanded by the ViraFEST assay with viral peptide pools were then sequenced. An approximately 10-day culture period preceded the isolation of CD4+ T cells. By PCR, the person was confirmed to have had SARS-CoV-2 infection between March and December 2020. All study participants received two doses of BNT162b2 or mRNA-1273 vaccine. A few million PBMC were placed in each well, which was supplemented with roughly 9.1 IU/ml IL-2 and about 10 ug/ml peptides. The authors exchanged half the medium for IL-2 medium on days 3 and 7. TCRdb's copy holds only in-frame clones and misses some; the assay was immunoSEQ multiplex PCR. The data hold fewer than 15,000 clones, with just under 75% observed a single time.

This chain uses TRBV9 with TRBJ1-4, with D unclear. The starting material was CD4+ T cells from PBMCs cultured with HCoV-NL63 spike peptides, obtained after COVID-19 vaccination. This sequence was found in a human donor who had a prior SARS-CoV-2 infection. The CDR3 nucleotides are TGTGCCAGCACCCGTAACGTGGGGTCTAATGAAAAACTGTTTTTT. Protein sequence: CASTRNVGSNEKLFF.